A single TCR beta chain is shown here with its context. No antigen is known for it. This sample is drawn from a study of cytomegalovirus exposure and HLA in healthy donors. About the research overall: The approximately 670 first-cohort repertoires shared a platform with the 130 or so validation repertoires, as reported in a later analysis.

The validation cohort, a group of around 130 subjects, included the donors and was separate from the approximately 680-subject first cohort. Study outcomes and limitations: CMV antigen specificity of three CMV-associated chains was confirmed in vitro. According to a later analysis, TCR clusters from the first cohort tended to co-occur in the 100 to 150 validation repertoires.

Germline V gives CDR1 SNHLY, CDR2 FYNNEI. This CDR3 is built from 14 residues. V was clipped by 2 bases and J by 11 bases, with 18 bases between them. TCRdb's table, derived via immunoSEQ multiplex PCR, lists solely in-frame clones and lacks some. The sample has about 130,000 clones; roughly 89% are singletons. This chain joins TRBV2 and TRBJ1-1; possibly TRBD1 for D (6 bases). Sequenced material: PBMCs. The sequence was collected from a woman under 30 in good health and CMV-seropositive. The CDR3 here is CASSERGRSGVAFF. In DNA, the CDR3 is TGTGCCAGCAGTGAAAGGGGCCGGTCAGGGGTGGCTTTCTTT.